The rows below give T cell receptor beta chains drawn from one sample of a study of CD8 T cells in Susac syndrome. TCRdb passed the immunoSEQ multiplex PCR reads through MiXCR, listing each CDR3 protein once. Found here are more than 150,000 distinct CDR3 sequences, 95% to 97% of them singletons; the top ten hold around 0.12%. The sequencing sample was made of CD4+ T cells from PBMCs. The receptors were sampled from a human donor with Susac syndrome. The CDR3 runs from the conserved cysteine through the conserved F or W. The order of the fields is D gene, V gene, J gene, clone size, CDR3 protein, CDR3 DNA. The D gene is left open where the match is weak. Size tells how often a clone was seen (once, few, many) or the class of an expanded clone, and some rows leave it out.

d_call: .; v_call: TRBV29-1; j_call: TRBJ1-1; clone_size: .; cdr3_aa: CSVAAQGQTEAFF; cdr3_nt: TGCAGCGTTGCCGCTCAGGGTCAAACTGAAGCTTTCTTT
d_call: .; v_call: TRBV7-9; j_call: TRBJ1-1; clone_size: .; cdr3_aa: CASSLAGEVEAFF; cdr3_nt: TGTGCCAGCAGCTTAGCGGGGGAGGTTGAAGCTTTCTTT
d_call: .; v_call: TRBV29-1; j_call: TRBJ2-3; clone_size: .; cdr3_aa: CSVGTSTSTDTQYF; cdr3_nt: TGCAGCGTTGGGACTTCCACTAGCACAGATACGCAGTATTTT
d_call: .; v_call: TRBV9; j_call: TRBJ2-7; clone_size: .; cdr3_aa: CASSVGAEPYEQYF; cdr3_nt: TGTGCCAGCAGCGTAGGGGCAGAGCCCTACGAGCAGTACTTC
d_call: .; v_call: TRBV7-2; j_call: TRBJ2-7; clone_size: .; cdr3_aa: CASSDRLYEQYF; cdr3_nt: TGTGCCAGCAGCGATCGATTGTACGAGCAGTACTTC
d_call: .; v_call: TRBV4-1; j_call: TRBJ2-6; clone_size: .; cdr3_aa: CASSQPVSGANVLTF; cdr3_nt: TGCGCCAGCAGCCAACCAGTGTCCGGGGCCAACGTCCTGACTTTC
d_call: TRBD1; v_call: TRBV5-5; j_call: TRBJ2-5; clone_size: few; cdr3_aa: CASSLQGETQYF; cdr3_nt: TGTGCCAGCAGCTTACAGGGGGAGACCCAGTACTTC
d_call: TRBD2; v_call: TRBV3-1; j_call: TRBJ2-4; clone_size: .; cdr3_aa: CASSLTSALAKNIQYF; cdr3_nt: TGTGCCAGCAGCCTTACTAGCGCACTAGCCAAAAACATTCAGTACTTC
d_call: TRBD1; v_call: TRBV12-3/TRBV12-4; j_call: TRBJ1-5; clone_size: .; cdr3_aa: CASRNQGGRQPQHF; cdr3_nt: TGTGCCAGCAGGAACCAGGGGGGAAGGCAGCCCCAGCATTTT
d_call: .; v_call: TRBV7-2; j_call: TRBJ2-3; clone_size: .; cdr3_aa: CASSSRDTQYF; cdr3_nt: TGTGCCAGCAGTTCACGGGATACGCAGTATTTT
d_call: TRBD2; v_call: TRBV2; j_call: TRBJ2-1; clone_size: .; cdr3_aa: CASGTSSYNEQFF; cdr3_nt: TGTGCCAGCGGGACTAGCTCCTACAATGAGCAGTTCTTC
d_call: TRBD2; v_call: TRBV3-1; j_call: TRBJ2-7; clone_size: .; cdr3_aa: CASSDGASGSYEQYF; cdr3_nt: TGTGCCAGCAGCGACGGGGCTAGCGGGTCCTACGAGCAGTACTTC
d_call: .; v_call: TRBV9; j_call: TRBJ2-7; clone_size: .; cdr3_aa: CASSVGGAPYEQYF; cdr3_nt: TGTGCCAGCAGCGTAGGGGGCGCCCCCTACGAGCAGTACTTC
d_call: .; v_call: TRBV29-1; j_call: TRBJ1-3; clone_size: few; cdr3_aa: CSVDGGNTIYF; cdr3_nt: TGCAGCGTTGACGGGGGAAACACCATATATTTT
d_call: .; v_call: TRBV6-1; j_call: TRBJ2-5; clone_size: .; cdr3_aa: CASPGQQETQYF; cdr3_nt: TGTGCCAGCCCCGGCCAGCAAGAGACCCAGTACTTC
d_call: .; v_call: TRBV10-3; j_call: TRBJ2-3; clone_size: .; cdr3_aa: CAISESTDTQYF; cdr3_nt: TGTGCCATCAGTGAGTCGACAGATACGCAGTATTTT
d_call: TRBD1; v_call: TRBV28; j_call: TRBJ1-1; clone_size: .; cdr3_aa: CASSPSTGQNTEAFF; cdr3_nt: TGTGCCAGCAGTCCCTCGACAGGGCAGAACACTGAAGCTTTCTTT
d_call: .; v_call: TRBV29-1; j_call: TRBJ1-1; clone_size: once; cdr3_aa: CSVDGNTEAFF; cdr3_nt: TGCAGCGTTGATGGGAACACTGAAGCTTTCTTT
d_call: .; v_call: TRBV19; j_call: TRBJ1-1; clone_size: .; cdr3_aa: CASSILENTEAFF; cdr3_nt: TGTGCCAGTAGTATTCTGGAGAACACTGAAGCTTTCTTT
d_call: .; v_call: TRBV6-2/TRBV6-3; j_call: TRBJ2-2; clone_size: once; cdr3_aa: CASSSISGRDTGELFF; cdr3_nt: TGTGCCAGCAGTTCTATATCCGGGAGAGACACCGGGGAGCTGTTTTTT
d_call: .; v_call: TRBV15; j_call: TRBJ2-7; clone_size: .; cdr3_aa: CATSRASVHEQYF; cdr3_nt: TGTGCCACCAGCAGAGCCTCGGTCCACGAGCAGTACTTC
d_call: .; v_call: TRBV30; j_call: TRBJ1-2; clone_size: .; cdr3_aa: CAWTQGLKQANYGYTF; cdr3_nt: TGTGCCTGGACCCAGGGACTGAAACAAGCTAACTATGGCTACACCTTC
d_call: .; v_call: TRBV29-1; j_call: TRBJ2-5; clone_size: .; cdr3_aa: CSVEIGGGAPRRETQYF; cdr3_nt: TGCAGCGTTGAAATAGGGGGAGGTGCGCCTAGGAGAGAGACCCAGTACTTC
d_call: TRBD2; v_call: TRBV10-3; j_call: TRBJ2-7; clone_size: .; cdr3_aa: CATTAGTNNYEQYF; cdr3_nt: TGTGCCACCACCGCAGGGACTAACAACTACGAGCAGTACTTC
d_call: .; v_call: TRBV19; j_call: TRBJ2-3; clone_size: .; cdr3_aa: CASSASTWADTQYF; cdr3_nt: TGTGCCAGTAGTGCCTCGACATGGGCAGATACGCAGTATTTT
d_call: TRBD1; v_call: TRBV30; j_call: TRBJ1-1; clone_size: .; cdr3_aa: CAWRAQGANTEAFF; cdr3_nt: TGTGCCTGGAGGGCCCAGGGGGCGAACACTGAAGCTTTCTTT
d_call: .; v_call: TRBV3-1; j_call: TRBJ2-1; clone_size: once; cdr3_aa: CASSQFAGEQFF; cdr3_nt: TGTGCCAGCAGCCAATTTGCAGGGGAGCAGTTCTTC
d_call: .; v_call: TRBV3-1; j_call: TRBJ1-4; clone_size: once; cdr3_aa: CASSRTALNEKLFF; cdr3_nt: TGTGCCAGCAGTCGGACAGCACTTAATGAAAAACTGTTTTTT
d_call: .; v_call: TRBV28; j_call: TRBJ2-1; clone_size: .; cdr3_aa: CASSLLGTYNEQFF; cdr3_nt: TGTGCCAGCAGTTTACTGGGCACCTACAATGAGCAGTTCTTC
d_call: .; v_call: TRBV6-5; j_call: TRBJ2-6; clone_size: .; cdr3_aa: CATRSPSTGANVLTF; cdr3_nt: TGTGCCACCCGGAGCCCGTCGACTGGGGCCAACGTCCTGACTTTC
d_call: .; v_call: TRBV5-1; j_call: TRBJ2-7; clone_size: .; cdr3_aa: CASSSPGRASSSYEQYF; cdr3_nt: TGCGCCAGCAGCTCCCCCGGCCGGGCATCCAGCTCCTACGAGCAGTACTTC
d_call: .; v_call: TRBV20-1; j_call: TRBJ2-4; clone_size: .; cdr3_aa: CSVGVPLAKNIQYF; cdr3_nt: TGCAGTGTCGGAGTGCCCCTAGCCAAAAACATTCAGTACTTC
d_call: TRBD2; v_call: TRBV7-2; j_call: TRBJ2-1; clone_size: .; cdr3_aa: CASKLAGAYNEQFF; cdr3_nt: TGTGCCAGCAAACTAGCGGGGGCCTACAATGAGCAGTTCTTC
d_call: .; v_call: TRBV7-8; j_call: TRBJ1-2; clone_size: .; cdr3_aa: CASSSFKGKTGGGYTF; cdr3_nt: TGTGCCAGCAGCTCATTCAAGGGGAAAACGGGGGGAGGCTACACCTTC
d_call: .; v_call: TRBV5-4; j_call: TRBJ2-3; clone_size: .; cdr3_aa: CASSFSGRGADTQYF; cdr3_nt: TGTGCCAGCAGCTTTAGCGGCAGAGGAGCAGATACGCAGTATTTT
d_call: .; v_call: TRBV20-1; j_call: TRBJ2-2; clone_size: .; cdr3_aa: CSARDGGGLSGELFF; cdr3_nt: TGCAGTGCTAGAGATGGGGGGGGGCTTTCCGGGGAGCTGTTTTTT
d_call: .; v_call: TRBV5-8; j_call: TRBJ2-7; clone_size: .; cdr3_aa: CASSFREQYF; cdr3_nt: TGTGCCAGCAGCTTTCGAGAGCAGTACTTC
d_call: .; v_call: TRBV29-1; j_call: TRBJ2-3; clone_size: .; cdr3_aa: CSVGLDIPDTQYF; cdr3_nt: TGCAGCGTCGGATTGGACATACCAGATACGCAGTATTTT
d_call: .; v_call: TRBV2; j_call: TRBJ2-7; clone_size: .; cdr3_aa: CASSQAGGEQYF; cdr3_nt: TGTGCCAGCAGCCAGGCCGGAGGGGAGCAGTACTTC
d_call: .; v_call: TRBV7-2; j_call: TRBJ2-5; clone_size: .; cdr3_aa: CASRTGRLGGQETQYF; cdr3_nt: TGTGCCAGCAGGACGGGCCGCCTGGGTGGGCAAGAGACCCAGTACTTC
d_call: .; v_call: TRBV19; j_call: TRBJ2-1; clone_size: .; cdr3_aa: CASSNRLEEFF; cdr3_nt: TGTGCCAGTAGCAACCGACTAGAGGAGTTCTTC
d_call: TRBD1; v_call: TRBV12-3/TRBV12-4; j_call: TRBJ1-1; clone_size: .; cdr3_aa: CASSRSGTGRNEAFF; cdr3_nt: TGTGCCAGCAGCAGATCCGGGACAGGCCGAAACGAAGCTTTCTTT
d_call: .; v_call: TRBV20-1; j_call: TRBJ1-1; clone_size: .; cdr3_aa: CSAWARGDKAFF; cdr3_nt: TGCAGTGCTTGGGCCAGGGGCGATAAAGCTTTCTTT
d_call: TRBD2; v_call: TRBV29-1; j_call: TRBJ2-5; clone_size: .; cdr3_aa: CSVVMTSGREETQYF; cdr3_nt: TGCAGCGTGGTTATGACTAGCGGGAGGGAAGAGACCCAGTACTTC
d_call: .; v_call: TRBV5-4; j_call: TRBJ2-7; clone_size: .; cdr3_aa: CASSSMKTYEQYF; cdr3_nt: TGTGCCAGCAGCTCCATGAAGACTTACGAGCAGTACTTC
d_call: .; v_call: TRBV7-2; j_call: TRBJ2-4; clone_size: .; cdr3_aa: CASSSYTAAKNIQYF; cdr3_nt: TGTGCCAGCAGCTCCTACACGGCAGCCAAAAACATTCAGTACTTC
d_call: TRBD1; v_call: TRBV5-6; j_call: TRBJ2-2; clone_size: .; cdr3_aa: CASSFRGLGTGELFF; cdr3_nt: TGTGCCAGCAGCTTCAGGGGGCTAGGCACCGGGGAGCTGTTTTTT
d_call: .; v_call: TRBV18; j_call: TRBJ1-1; clone_size: .; cdr3_aa: CASSPAGLGANTEAFF; cdr3_nt: TGTGCCAGCTCACCAGCGGGACTGGGGGCGAACACTGAAGCTTTCTTT
d_call: TRBD2; v_call: TRBV30; j_call: TRBJ2-3; clone_size: .; cdr3_aa: CAWNSGTTDTQYF; cdr3_nt: TGTGCCTGGAATAGCGGGACCACAGATACGCAGTATTTT
d_call: .; v_call: TRBV24-1; j_call: TRBJ2-1; clone_size: .; cdr3_aa: CATSDPREYFNEQFF; cdr3_nt: TGTGCCACCAGTGATCCTCGGGAGTATTTCAATGAGCAGTTCTTC
d_call: .; v_call: TRBV27; j_call: TRBJ2-5; clone_size: .; cdr3_aa: CASRGAQETQYF; cdr3_nt: TGTGCCAGCAGGGGAGCCCAAGAGACCCAGTACTTC
d_call: TRBD1; v_call: TRBV3-1; j_call: TRBJ2-3; clone_size: .; cdr3_aa: CASSPDRGRQDTQYF; cdr3_nt: TGTGCCAGCAGCCCGGACAGGGGGAGGCAAGATACGCAGTATTTT
d_call: TRBD2; v_call: TRBV19; j_call: TRBJ2-1; clone_size: .; cdr3_aa: CASMRLAGANNEQFF; cdr3_nt: TGTGCCAGTATGAGGCTAGCGGGGGCTAACAATGAGCAGTTCTTC